These 9 T cell receptor beta chains were all obtained from the same sample, sequenced in a study of molecular identifiers for immune sequencing clone quantification. MiXCR was run by TCRdb on the PCR reads, yielding one entry per CDR3 protein. In the table there are approximately 100,000 distinct CDR3 sequences, over 30% of which are singletons. The source material was naive CD8+ T cells from blood, with Jurkat cell RNA spiked in. Subset noted: FACS-sorted CD8+CD4-CCR7+CD45RA+ naive T cells. The source is a human donor in good health. Some libraries in this study had Jurkat cell RNA spiked in.

On this clonotype itself: A read error may account for a junction end that differs from germline. The chain is built from TRBV4-3 and TRBJ1-4; a possible D gene is TRBD1 (6 bases). Germline V CDR1 and CDR2: LGHNA, YSLEER. This CDR3 is built from 16 residues. The chain's CDR3 is CASSQVWGPTNEKLYF. For the CDR3, the DNA is TGCGCCAGCAGCCAAGTATGGGGGCCCACTAATGAAAAACTGTATTTT.

This clonotype was detected ten times or more. The rearrangement uses TRBV7-8 and TRBJ2-3; the D is unclear. Per germline, CDR1 SGHVS and CDR2 FQNEAQ. The CDR3 contains 16 residues. Between the trimmed V and J ends, which lost 5 bases and 6 bases, there was a span of 21 bases. CDR3 sequence reads: CASSRSPLSVADTQYF. In DNA, the CDR3 is TGTGCCAGCAGCCGGTCTCCTCTCTCTGTTGCGGATACGCAGTATTTT. The full variable domain, its missing parts supplied by reference TRBV7-8 and TRBJ2-3, is GAGVSQSPRYKVAKRGQDVALRCDPISGHVSLFWYQQALGQGPEFLTYFQNEAQLDKSGLPSDRFFAERPEGSVSTLKIQRTQQEDSAVYLCASSRSPLSVADTQYFGPGTRLTVL.

Comment on this clonotype: One junction end disagrees with the germline gene, perhaps due to a read error. The gene calls are TRBV19 and TRBJ2-5; possible D gene TRBD1, 5 bases. The V gene's germline CDR1 is LNHDA and CDR2 SQIVND (reference sequence). CDR3 length equals 18 residues. CDR3 nucleotides: TGTGCCAGTCGGGCGGCCCAGGTCAGGGTTGGGGAAGAAGAGCCCCAGTACTTC. Its protein product is CASRAAQVRVGEEEPQYF.

Concerning this clonotype: Just one base apart from a much larger clone, this may be a read error. V and J are TRBV10-2 and TRBJ2-3, with 9 bases that match TRBD2. This CDR3 spans 14 amino acids. Germline loops: CDR1 WSHSY, CDR2 SAAADI. The CDR3 sequence: CANSVSGRQDTQYF. The DNA for the CDR3 is TGCGCCAACAGTGTAAGCGGGAGGCAAGATACGCAGTATTTT.

A few counts support this clonotype. The DNA for the CDR3 is TGTGCCATCAGTGAGGGACAGGGTGGAGAGACCCAGTACTTC. It codes for CAISEGQGGETQYF. The J gene is TRBJ2-5, the V gene TRBV10-3; 8 bases agree with TRBD1. This CDR3 has 14 residues. V shed 2 bases and J 4 bases; nucleotides not matched to a gene: 3. Looked up from germline, CDR1 is ENHRY and CDR2 is SYGVKD.

This clonotype was seen at least ten times. The chain couples TRBV9 to TRBJ2-6; perhaps TRBD1 as D (5 bases). The CDR3 extends over 13 amino acids. CDR1 and CDR2 (germline): SGDLS, YYNGEE. Trimming left V 4 bases short and J 12 bases short, with 14 bases between. The CDR3 DNA reads as TGTGCCAGCAGCACAGACAGCCATCCCGTCCTGACTTTC. It encodes CASSTDSHPVLTF.

This clonotype was found once. The CDR3 end shows no conserved phenylalanine or tryptophan, and so a read error is likely. The chain uses TRBV7-9 and TRBJ2-3; 12 nucleotides align to TRBD2. Germline lookup yields CDR1 SEHNR and CDR2 FQNEAQ (reference sequence). The CDR3 has 15 residues. V was clipped by 4 bases and J by 4 bases; unmatched bases: 3. The CDR3 bases are TGTGCCAGCAGCTCACTAGCGGGAGGCGCAGATACGCAGTATTTA. Its translation: CASSSLAGGADTQYL.

Comment on this clonotype: As the CDR3 is not closed by the conserved phenylalanine or tryptophan, this likely results from a read error. The DNA is omitted, as the CDR3 cannot be located on it reliably, and the CDR3 follows TCRdb's listing. The V gene is TRBV7-9, the J gene TRBJ2-2; TRBD2 is the table's D call, not checked against the DNA. The CDR3 extends over 15 residues, inclusive of both ends. Germline V lookup: CDR1 SEHNR, CDR2 FQNEAQ (reference sequence). The CDR3 loop is CASSPAPHWSGEQFL.

A note on this clonotype: One end of the junction fails to match germline, which may point to a read error. This sequence joins TRBV7-9 and TRBJ2-2; maybe TRBD2 (5 bases). There are 13 residues in the CDR3. Germline V CDR1 and CDR2: SEHNR, FQNEAQ (reference sequence). The CDR3 protein is CASSLFSTGELIF. The CDR3 nucleotides read TGTGCCAGCAGCTTATTTTCCACCGGGGAGCTGATTTTT.